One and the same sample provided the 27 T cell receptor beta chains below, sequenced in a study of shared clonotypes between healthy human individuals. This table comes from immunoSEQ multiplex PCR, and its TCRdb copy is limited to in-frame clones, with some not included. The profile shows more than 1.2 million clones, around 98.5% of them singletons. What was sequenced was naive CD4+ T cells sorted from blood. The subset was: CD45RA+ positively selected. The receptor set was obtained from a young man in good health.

The CDR3: CASSPGVIGTDTQYF. Here the CDR3 DNA reads TGCGCCAGCAGCCCAGGGGTAATTGGGACAGATACGCAGTATTTT. This chain links TRBV5-1 with TRBJ2-3; possible D gene TRBD1, 6 bases. Per the germline V gene, CDR1 is SGHRS and CDR2 is YFSETQ. The CDR3 consists of 15 residues. V was cut by 4 bases and J by 3 bases, with 15 bases left in between.

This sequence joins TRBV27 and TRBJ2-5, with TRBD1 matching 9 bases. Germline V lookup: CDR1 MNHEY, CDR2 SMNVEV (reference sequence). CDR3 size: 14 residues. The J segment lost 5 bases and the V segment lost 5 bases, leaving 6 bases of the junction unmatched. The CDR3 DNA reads TGTGCCAGCAGTCAACAGGGGGCGGACGAGACCCAGTACTTC. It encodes CASSQQGADETQYF.

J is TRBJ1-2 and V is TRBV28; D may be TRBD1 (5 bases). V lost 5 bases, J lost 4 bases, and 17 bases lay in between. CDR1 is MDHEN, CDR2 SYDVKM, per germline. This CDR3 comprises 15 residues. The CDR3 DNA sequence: TGTGCCAGCAGTAGCACGTGGGGGACTCTCTATGGCTACACCTTC. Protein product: CASSSTWGTLYGYTF.

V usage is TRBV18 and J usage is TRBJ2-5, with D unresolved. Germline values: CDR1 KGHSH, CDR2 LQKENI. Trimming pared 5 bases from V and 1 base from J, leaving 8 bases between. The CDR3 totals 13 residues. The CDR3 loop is CASSGPSQETQYF. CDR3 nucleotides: TGTGCCAGCTCAGGACCCTCCCAAGAGACCCAGTACTTC.

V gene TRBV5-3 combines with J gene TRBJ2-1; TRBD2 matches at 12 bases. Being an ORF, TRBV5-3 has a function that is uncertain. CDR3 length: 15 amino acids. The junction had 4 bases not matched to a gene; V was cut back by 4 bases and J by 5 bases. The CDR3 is CARSPSGRANNEQFF. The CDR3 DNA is TGTGCCAGAAGCCCTAGCGGGAGGGCCAACAATGAGCAGTTCTTC.

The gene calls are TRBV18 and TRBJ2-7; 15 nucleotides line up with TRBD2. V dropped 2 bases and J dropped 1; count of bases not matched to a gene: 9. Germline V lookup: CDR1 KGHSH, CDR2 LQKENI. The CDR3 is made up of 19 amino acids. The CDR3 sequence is CASSPRTSGRGSGSYEQYF. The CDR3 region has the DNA TGTGCCAGCTCACCAAGGACTAGCGGGAGGGGTAGCGGTTCCTACGAGCAGTACTTC.

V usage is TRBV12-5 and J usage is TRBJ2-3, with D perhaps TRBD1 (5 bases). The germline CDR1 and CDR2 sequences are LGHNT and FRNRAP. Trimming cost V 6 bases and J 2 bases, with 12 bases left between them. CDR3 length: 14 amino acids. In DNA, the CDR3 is TGTGCTAGTGGCATGACAGCACTCACAGATACGCAGTATTTT. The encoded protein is CASGMTALTDTQYF. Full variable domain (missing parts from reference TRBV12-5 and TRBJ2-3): DARVTQTPRHKVTEMGQEVTMRCQPILGHNTVFWYRQTMMQGLELLAYFRNRAPLDDSGMPKDRFSAEMPDATLATLKIQPSEPRDSAVYFCASGMTALTDTQYFGPGTRLTVL.

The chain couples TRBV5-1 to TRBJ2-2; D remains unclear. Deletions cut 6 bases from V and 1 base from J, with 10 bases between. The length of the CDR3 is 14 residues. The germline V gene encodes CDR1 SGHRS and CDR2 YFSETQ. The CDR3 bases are TGCGCCAGCAACCTAGACCAGAACACCGGGGAGCTGTTTTTT. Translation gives CASNLDQNTGELFF.

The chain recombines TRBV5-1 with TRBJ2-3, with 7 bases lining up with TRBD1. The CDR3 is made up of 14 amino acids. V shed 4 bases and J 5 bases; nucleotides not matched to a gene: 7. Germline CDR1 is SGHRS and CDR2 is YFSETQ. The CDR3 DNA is TGCGCCAGCAGCCCAGGGACAGTTGAAGATACGCAGTATTTT. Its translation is CASSPGTVEDTQYF.

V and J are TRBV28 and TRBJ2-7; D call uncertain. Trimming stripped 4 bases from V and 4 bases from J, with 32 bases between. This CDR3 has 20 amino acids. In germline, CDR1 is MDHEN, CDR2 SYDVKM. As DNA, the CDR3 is TGTGCCAGCAGTTCCCTGTTAAACCCCAACTTAACGGGCCCTCCTTACGAGCAGTACTTC. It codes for CASSSLLNPNLTGPPYEQYF.

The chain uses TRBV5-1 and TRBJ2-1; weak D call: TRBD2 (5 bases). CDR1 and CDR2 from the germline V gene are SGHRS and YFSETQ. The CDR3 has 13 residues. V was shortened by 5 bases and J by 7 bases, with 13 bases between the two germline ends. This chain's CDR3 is CASRREGRNEQFF. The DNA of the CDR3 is TGCGCCAGCAGGCGTGAGGGTAGGAATGAGCAGTTCTTC.

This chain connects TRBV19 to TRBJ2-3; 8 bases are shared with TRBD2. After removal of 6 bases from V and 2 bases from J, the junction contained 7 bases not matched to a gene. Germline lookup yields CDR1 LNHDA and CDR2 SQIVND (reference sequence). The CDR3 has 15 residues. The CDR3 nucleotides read TGTGCCAGTAGCGCCCTAGCGGGTCACACAGATACGCAGTATTTT. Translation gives CASSALAGHTDTQYF.

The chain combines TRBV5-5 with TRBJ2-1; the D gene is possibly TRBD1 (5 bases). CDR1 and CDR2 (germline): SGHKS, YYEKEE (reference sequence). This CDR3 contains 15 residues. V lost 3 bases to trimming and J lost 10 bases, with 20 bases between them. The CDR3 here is CASSSETVASIEQFF. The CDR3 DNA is TGTGCCAGCAGCTCCGAGACAGTGGCTAGTATCGAGCAGTTCTTC.

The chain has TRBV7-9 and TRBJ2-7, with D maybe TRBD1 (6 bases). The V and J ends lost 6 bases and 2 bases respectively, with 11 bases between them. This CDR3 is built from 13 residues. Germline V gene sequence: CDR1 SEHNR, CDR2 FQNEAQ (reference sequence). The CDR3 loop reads CASRGADTYEQYF. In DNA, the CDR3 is TGTGCCAGCAGGGGGGCAGACACCTACGAGCAGTACTTC. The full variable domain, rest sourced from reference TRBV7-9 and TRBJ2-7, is DTGVSQNPRHKITKRGQNVTFRCDPISEHNRLYWYRQTLGQGPEFLTYFQNEAQLEKSRLLSDRFSAERPKGSFSTLEIQRTEQGDSAMYLCASRGADTYEQYFGPGTRLTVT.

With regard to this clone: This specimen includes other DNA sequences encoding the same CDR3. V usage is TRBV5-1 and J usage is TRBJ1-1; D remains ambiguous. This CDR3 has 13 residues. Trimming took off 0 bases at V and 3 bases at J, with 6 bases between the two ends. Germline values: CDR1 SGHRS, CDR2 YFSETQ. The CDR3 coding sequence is TGCGCCAGCAGCTTGGTGGGATACACTGAAGCTTTCTTT. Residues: CASSLVGYTEAFF.

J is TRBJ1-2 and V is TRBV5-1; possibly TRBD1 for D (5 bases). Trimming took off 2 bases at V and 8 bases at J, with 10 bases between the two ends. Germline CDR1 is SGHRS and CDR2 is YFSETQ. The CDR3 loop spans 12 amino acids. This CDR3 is CASSFQGSGYTF. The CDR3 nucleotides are TGCGCCAGCAGCTTTCAGGGATCCGGCTACACCTTC.

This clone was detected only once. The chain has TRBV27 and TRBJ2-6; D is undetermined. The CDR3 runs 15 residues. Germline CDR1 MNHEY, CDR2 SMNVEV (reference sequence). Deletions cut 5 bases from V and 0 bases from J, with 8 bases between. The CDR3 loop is CASSSPISGANVLTF. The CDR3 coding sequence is TGTGCCAGCAGTAGCCCGATCTCTGGGGCCAACGTCCTGACTTTC.

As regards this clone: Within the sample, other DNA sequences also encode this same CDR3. The CDR3 loop reads CASSLTSDTQYF. In DNA, the CDR3 is TGCGCCAGCAGCTTGACGTCAGATACGCAGTATTTT. The chain recombines TRBV5-1 with TRBJ2-3; no firm D call. Trimming pared 1 base from V and 4 bases from J, leaving 4 bases between. The CDR3 has 12 amino acids. Germline-derived CDR1 and CDR2 are SGHRS and YFSETQ.

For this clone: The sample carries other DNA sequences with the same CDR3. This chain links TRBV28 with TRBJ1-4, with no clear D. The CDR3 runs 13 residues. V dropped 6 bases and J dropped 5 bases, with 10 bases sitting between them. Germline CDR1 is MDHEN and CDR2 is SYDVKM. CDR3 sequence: CASSGGSNEKLFF. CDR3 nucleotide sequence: TGTGCCAGCAGCGGCGGCTCAAATGAAAAACTGTTTTTT.

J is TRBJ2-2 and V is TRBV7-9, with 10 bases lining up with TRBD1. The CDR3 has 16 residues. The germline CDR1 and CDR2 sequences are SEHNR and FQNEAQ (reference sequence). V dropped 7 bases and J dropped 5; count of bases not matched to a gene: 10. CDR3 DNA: TGTGCCAGCATCCCGACAGGGGGCGCGCGTACCGGGGAGCTGTTTTTT. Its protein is CASIPTGGARTGELFF.

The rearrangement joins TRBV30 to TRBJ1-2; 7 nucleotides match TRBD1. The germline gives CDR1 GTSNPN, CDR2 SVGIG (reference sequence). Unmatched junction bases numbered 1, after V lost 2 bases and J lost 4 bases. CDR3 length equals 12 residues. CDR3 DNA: TGTGCCTGGAGTTCAGGGGGCTATGGCTACACCTTC. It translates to CAWSSGGYGYTF.

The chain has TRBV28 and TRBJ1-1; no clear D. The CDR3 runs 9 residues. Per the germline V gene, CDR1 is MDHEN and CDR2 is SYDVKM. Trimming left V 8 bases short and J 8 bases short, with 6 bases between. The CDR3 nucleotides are TGTGCCAGCGGTCGAGAAGCTTTCTTT. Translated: CASGREAFF. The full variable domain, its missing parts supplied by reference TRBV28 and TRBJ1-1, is DVKVTQSSRYLVKRTGEKVFLECVQDMDHENMFWYRQDPGLGLRLIYFSYDVKMKEKGDIPEGYSVSREKKERFSLILESASTNQTSMYLCASGREAFFGQGTRLTVV.

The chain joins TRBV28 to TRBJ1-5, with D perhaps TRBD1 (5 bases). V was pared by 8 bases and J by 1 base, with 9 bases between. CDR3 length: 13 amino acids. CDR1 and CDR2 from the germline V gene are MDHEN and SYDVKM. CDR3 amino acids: CASEGMSNQPQHF. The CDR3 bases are TGTGCCAGCGAGGGGATGAGCAATCAGCCCCAGCATTTT.

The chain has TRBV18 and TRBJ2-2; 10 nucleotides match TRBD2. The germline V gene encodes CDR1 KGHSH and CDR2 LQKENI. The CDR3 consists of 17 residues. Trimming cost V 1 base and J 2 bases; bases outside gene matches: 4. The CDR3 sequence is CASSPLLAGHNTGELFF. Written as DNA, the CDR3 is TGTGCCAGCTCACCACTACTAGCGGGACACAACACCGGGGAGCTGTTTTTT.

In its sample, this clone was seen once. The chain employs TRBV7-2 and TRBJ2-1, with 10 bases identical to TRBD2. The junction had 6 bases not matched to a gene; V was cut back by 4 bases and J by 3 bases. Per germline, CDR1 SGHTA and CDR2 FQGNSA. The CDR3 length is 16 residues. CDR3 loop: CASSSPSGSHYNEQFF. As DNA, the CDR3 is TGTGCCAGCAGCTCCCCTAGCGGGAGCCACTACAATGAGCAGTTCTTC.

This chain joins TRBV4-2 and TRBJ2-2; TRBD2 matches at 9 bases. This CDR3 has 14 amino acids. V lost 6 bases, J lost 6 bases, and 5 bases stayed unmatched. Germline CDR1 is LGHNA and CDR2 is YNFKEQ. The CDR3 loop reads CASRRGLAAGELFF. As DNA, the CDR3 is TGTGCCAGCAGACGGGGACTAGCCGCCGGGGAGCTGTTTTTT.

The CDR3 DNA reads TGTGCCAGCTCGTCGGGACAGTTGAACACTGAAGCTTTCTTT. Translating it yields CASSSGQLNTEAFF. The J gene is TRBJ1-1, the V gene TRBV18; 7 bases fit TRBD1. J was trimmed by 0 bases and V by 6 bases; bases with no gene match: 4. The germline V gene has CDR1 KGHSH and CDR2 LQKENI. CDR3 length equals 14 residues.